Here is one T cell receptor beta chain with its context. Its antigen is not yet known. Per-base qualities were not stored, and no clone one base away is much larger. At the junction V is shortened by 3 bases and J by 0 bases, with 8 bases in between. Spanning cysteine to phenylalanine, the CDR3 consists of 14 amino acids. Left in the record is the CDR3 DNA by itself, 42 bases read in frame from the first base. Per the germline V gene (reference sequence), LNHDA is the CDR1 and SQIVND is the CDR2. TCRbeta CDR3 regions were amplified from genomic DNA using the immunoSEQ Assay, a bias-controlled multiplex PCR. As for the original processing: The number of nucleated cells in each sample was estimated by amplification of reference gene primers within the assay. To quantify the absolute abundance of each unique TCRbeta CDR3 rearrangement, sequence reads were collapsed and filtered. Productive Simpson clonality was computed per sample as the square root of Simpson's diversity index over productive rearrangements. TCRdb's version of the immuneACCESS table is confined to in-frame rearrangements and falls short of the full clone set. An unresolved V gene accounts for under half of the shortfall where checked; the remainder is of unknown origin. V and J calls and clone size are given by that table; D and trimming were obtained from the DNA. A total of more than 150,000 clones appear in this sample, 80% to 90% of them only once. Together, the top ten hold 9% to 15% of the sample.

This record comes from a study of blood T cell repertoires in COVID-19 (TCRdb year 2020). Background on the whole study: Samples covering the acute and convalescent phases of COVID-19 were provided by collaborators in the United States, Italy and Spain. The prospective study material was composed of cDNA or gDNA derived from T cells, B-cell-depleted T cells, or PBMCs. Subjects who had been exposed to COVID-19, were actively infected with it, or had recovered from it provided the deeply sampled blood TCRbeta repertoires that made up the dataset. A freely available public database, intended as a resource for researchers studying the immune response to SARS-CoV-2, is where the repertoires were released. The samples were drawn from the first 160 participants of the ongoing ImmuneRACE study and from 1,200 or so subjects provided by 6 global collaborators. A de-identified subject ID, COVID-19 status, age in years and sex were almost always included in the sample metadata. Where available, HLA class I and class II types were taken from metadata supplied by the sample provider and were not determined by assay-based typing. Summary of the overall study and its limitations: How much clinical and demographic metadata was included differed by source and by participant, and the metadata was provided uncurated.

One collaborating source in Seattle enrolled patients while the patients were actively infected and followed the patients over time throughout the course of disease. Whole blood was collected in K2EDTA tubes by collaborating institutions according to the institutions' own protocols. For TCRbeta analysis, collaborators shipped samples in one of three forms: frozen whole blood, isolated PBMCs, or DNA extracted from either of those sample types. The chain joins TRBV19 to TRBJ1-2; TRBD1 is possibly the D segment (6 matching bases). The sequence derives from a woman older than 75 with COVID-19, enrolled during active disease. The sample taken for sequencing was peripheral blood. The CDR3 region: CASSINRANYGYTF. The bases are TGTGCCAGTAGTATCAACAGGGCTAACTATGGCTACACCTTC.